The 13 T cell receptor beta chains presented below share a single source sample, sequenced in a study of shared clonotypes between healthy human individuals. Sequenced by immunoSEQ multiplex PCR; TCRdb stores in-frame clones only, minus some. The table shows around 2.1 million clones, with almost 96% occurring only once. Sequencing was performed on naive CD4+ T cells sorted from blood. Subset described: CD45RA+ positively selected. The receptors here all came from a man younger than 35 in good health.

This chain uses TRBV30 with TRBJ1-2; the D gene is possibly TRBD1 (6 bases). V lost 4 bases, J lost 8 bases, and 17 bases lay in between. The CDR3 totals 13 residues. Germline values: CDR1 GTSNPN, CDR2 SVGIG (reference sequence). For the CDR3, the DNA is TGTGCCTGGACCGAGGGGGGATCGAACGGCTACACCTTC. Protein sequence: CAWTEGGSNGYTF.

This clone was detected only once. The chain carries TRBV25-1 and TRBJ1-4, with D hard to call. Germline CDR1 is MGHDK and CDR2 is SYGVNS. This CDR3 is 11 amino acids long. Deletions cut 4 bases from V and 8 bases from J, with 5 bases between. The CDR3 loop is CASSVLEKLFF. The CDR3 DNA is TGTGCCAGCAGTGTGCTCGAAAAACTGTTTTTT.

The chain employs TRBV7-2 and TRBJ1-2; D gene uncertain. Germline V gives CDR1 SGHTA, CDR2 FQGNSA. V lost 3 bases and J lost 3, with 11 bases in between. The CDR3 totals 14 residues. The CDR3 region has the DNA TGTGCCAGCAGCTTTAGCGCGGGAGACTATGGCTACACCTTC. This codes for CASSFSAGDYGYTF. Based on the CDR3 plus reference TRBV7-2 and TRBJ1-2, the full variable domain is GAGVSQSPSNKVTEKGKDVELRCDPISGHTALYWYRQSLGQGLEFLIYFQGNSAPDKSGLPSDRFSAERTGGSVSTLTIQRTQQEDSAVYLCASSFSAGDYGYTFGSGTRLTVV.

This chain links TRBV7-2 with TRBJ1-2, with TRBD1 as a possible D gene (5 bases). The CDR3 runs 15 residues. Trimming stripped 2 bases from V and 4 bases from J, with 14 bases between. The V gene's germline CDR1 is SGHTA and CDR2 FQGNSA. The CDR3 DNA is TGTGCCAGCAGCTTAAATCGTCAGGGAGGCTATGGCTACACCTTC. Amino acid sequence: CASSLNRQGGYGYTF.

This chain joins TRBV19 and TRBJ1-1; D not certain. CDR1 and CDR2 from the germline V gene are LNHDA and SQIVND (reference sequence). CDR3 length: 12 amino acids. V shed 6 bases and J shed 7 bases, with 12 bases lying between them. CDR3 in DNA: TGTGCCAGTAGCCCTCCTGGGAGTGAAGCTTTCTTT. This encodes CASSPPGSEAFF.

This clone was detected a few times. The CDR3 here is CASSDSGQGGYTF. DNA of the CDR3: TGTGCCAGCAGTGACTCGGGCCAAGGCGGCTACACCTTC. The rearrangement links TRBV6-4 to TRBJ1-2; D gene uncertain. CDR3 length: 13 amino acids. The ends were cut back, 0 bases at V and 8 bases at J, with 10 bases in the middle. The germline V gene has CDR1 MRHNA and CDR2 SNTAGT.

In nucleotides, the CDR3 is TGTGCCATCAGTGAGGAACAGGTAACTGAAGCTTTCTTT. Amino acids: CAISEEQVTEAFF. V and J are TRBV10-3 and TRBJ1-1; possibly TRBD1 for D (5 bases). The CDR3 totals 13 residues. Germline V gene sequence: CDR1 ENHRY, CDR2 SYGVKD. Trimming cost V 2 bases and J 5 bases, with 9 bases left between them.

This chain connects TRBV7-8 to TRBJ1-2, with 11 positions matching TRBD1. The germline V gene encodes CDR1 SGHVS and CDR2 FQNEAQ. CDR3 length: 16 residues. J gave up 1 base and V 5 bases, and 6 bases lay outside the gene matches. CDR3 DNA sequence: TGTGCCAGCAGCCCTCGGGACAGGGGGGGTAACTATGGCTACACCTTC. Translating gives CASSPRDRGGNYGYTF. Combining the CDR3 with reference TRBV7-8 and TRBJ1-2 gives the whole variable domain GAGVSQSPRYKVAKRGQDVALRCDPISGHVSLFWYQQALGQGPEFLTYFQNEAQLDKSGLPSDRFFAERPEGSVSTLKIQRTQQEDSAVYLCASSPRDRGGNYGYTFGSGTRLTVV.

This clone turned up a few times. The rearrangement joins TRBV30 to TRBJ1-6; the D gene is possibly TRBD1 (5 bases). Trimming stripped 2 bases from V and 8 bases from J, with 13 bases between. Germline CDR1 is GTSNPN and CDR2 is SVGIG (reference sequence). CDR3 length: 14 amino acids. CDR3 in amino acids: CAWSTGGGDSPLHF. CDR3 nucleotides: TGTGCCTGGAGTACGGGCGGGGGGGATTCACCCCTCCACTTT.

This chain links TRBV28 with TRBJ1-1; 8 bases map to TRBD1. CDR3 size: 13 residues. The V gene end was trimmed by 8 bases and the J gene end by 7 bases; junction bases not matched to a gene: 9. Germline CDR1 reads MDHEN; CDR2 reads SYDVKM. The CDR3 coding sequence is TGTGCCAGCTGGACAGGGCCAAGCGGTGAAGCTTTCTTT. This gives the protein CASWTGPSGEAFF.

For this clone: Other DNA sequences in the same sample also yield this CDR3. The genes are TRBV5-1 and TRBJ2-6; perhaps TRBD1 as D (5 bases). The V gene's germline CDR1 is SGHRS and CDR2 YFSETQ. The CDR3 runs to 15 residues. With 0 bases removed from V and 4 bases from J, the gap between germline ends came to 8 bases. CDR3: CASSLEGSGANVLTF. The CDR3 bases are TGCGCCAGCAGCTTGGAGGGGTCCGGGGCCAACGTCCTGACTTTC.

The genes are TRBV7-2 and TRBJ2-7; D call uncertain. Germline V gene lookup returns CDR1 SGHTA and CDR2 FQGNSA. Trimming cost V 3 bases and J 3 bases, with 15 bases left between them. The CDR3 runs 15 residues. CDR3 sequence: CASSFAPGLFYEQYF. In DNA, the CDR3 is TGTGCCAGCAGCTTTGCCCCCGGTCTCTTCTACGAGCAGTACTTC.

The chain has TRBV19 and TRBJ1-5; D unresolved. Trimming pared 5 bases from V and 5 bases from J, leaving 7 bases between. The CDR3 has 12 amino acids. Germline lookup yields CDR1 LNHDA and CDR2 SQIVND (reference sequence). The CDR3 loop reads CASSRVDQPQHF. In DNA, the CDR3 is TGTGCCAGTAGTCGGGTGGATCAGCCCCAGCATTTT.